The clone carrying this T cell receptor (beta chain) was found once. With a J-beta primer mix and a sample-barcoded 5' primer, a second PCR ran about 7 to 12 cycles. TCRdb re-called the 5' RACE reads with MiXCR, one entry per CDR3 protein. The sample yields 650,000 to 1,000,000 distinct CDR3 sequences, roughly 46% seen once. Total RNA extraction produced at least 5.5 micrograms (per sample) for the study. This CDR3 is built from 15 residues. CDR1 SNHLY and CDR2 FYNNEI come from the germline V gene. The V and J ends lost 5 bases and 0 bases, in that order; junction bases with no gene match: 3. The sample comes from a study of blood T cells in healthy people across ages.

V and J are TRBV2 and TRBJ2-2; TRBD1 matches 7 bases. The sequence was obtained from an elderly man in good health. Material: blood. DNA for the CDR3: TGTGCCAGCAGTCGCGACAGGGCGAACACCGGGGAGCTGTTTTTT. Translation: CASSRDRANTGELFF.